Below, 7 T cell receptor beta chains from the same sample are listed, as sequenced in a study of control samples from healthy donors and cancer patients. Here immunoSEQ multiplex PCR was the method, and the copy in TCRdb shows in-frame clones only, minus some. The table records 150,000 to 200,000 clones, around 88% of them present only once. The sequenced material came from blood. Receptors originate from a man between 18 and 35 years old in good health.

The chain joins TRBV7-9 to TRBJ2-1, with D perhaps TRBD2 (6 bases). The ends were cut back, 6 bases at V and 5 bases at J, with 14 bases in the middle. This CDR3 is 14 amino acids long. Germline V gives CDR1 SEHNR, CDR2 FQNEAQ (reference sequence). The CDR3 protein is CASSFVLADNEQFF. DNA of the CDR3: TGTGCCAGCAGTTTCGTATTAGCGGACAATGAGCAGTTCTTC. Filled out from reference TRBV7-9 and TRBJ2-1, the complete variable domain reads DTGVSQNPRHKITKRGQNVTFRCDPISEHNRLYWYRQTLGQGPEFLTYFQNEAQLEKSRLLSDRFSAERPKGSFSTLEIQRTEQGDSAMYLCASSFVLADNEQFFGPGTRLTVL.

The V and J genes are TRBV15 and TRBJ2-2, with 7 bases identical to TRBD2. Germline V gene data show CDR1 as LNHNV and CDR2 as YYDKDF (reference sequence). With 1 base clipped from V and 0 bases from J, the junction kept 11 bases outside the gene matches. CDR3 length equals 19 residues. Here the CDR3 reads CATSRAGGWTTSNTGELFF. For the CDR3, the DNA is TGTGCCACCAGCAGAGCCGGGGGGTGGACTACTTCGAACACCGGGGAGCTGTTTTTT.

The V call is TRBV2, the J call TRBJ1-1; no definite D call. CDR3 length: 13 amino acids. CDR1 is SNHLY and CDR2 is FYNNEI in the germline V gene. Trimming took off 6 bases at V and 1 base at J, with 9 bases between the two ends. CDR3 loop: CASSLDTNTEAFF. The CDR3 nucleotides are TGTGCCAGCAGCCTAGACACGAACACTGAAGCTTTCTTT.

The chain is built from TRBV5-1 and TRBJ2-7; D could derive from TRBD1 or TRBD2 (5 bases each). The germline V gene has CDR1 SGHRS and CDR2 YFSETQ. This CDR3 spans 18 amino acids. V shed 1 base and J shed 2 bases, with 22 bases lying between them. The CDR3 sequence: CASSLNPANWGITYEQYF. CDR3 coding DNA: TGCGCCAGCAGCTTGAATCCCGCGAATTGGGGGATTACCTACGAGCAGTACTTC.

The rearrangement joins TRBV7-9 to TRBJ2-1, with TRBD2 matching over 8 bases. The CDR3 is made up of 13 amino acids. The V gene's germline CDR1 is SEHNR and CDR2 FQNEAQ (reference sequence). V trimming: 8 bases; J trimming: 8 bases; junction bases outside the gene matches: 8. CDR3 protein: CASGIAGRHEQFF. DNA of the CDR3: TGTGCCAGCGGAATAGCGGGGAGGCATGAGCAGTTCTTC.

V and J are TRBV30 and TRBJ1-5; D remains ambiguous. The CDR3 runs 15 residues. Germline V gene sequence: CDR1 GTSNPN, CDR2 SVGIG (reference sequence). V was pared by 3 bases and J by 5 bases, with 17 bases between. The CDR3: CAWSGAGATYQPQHF. The CDR3 DNA sequence: TGTGCCTGGAGCGGAGCGGGAGCTACTTATCAGCCCCAGCATTTT.

This clone was counted once. The genes are TRBV12-3 or TRBV12-4 and TRBJ2-7; D is unclear. The CDR3 spans 13 residues. V lost 3 bases to trimming and J lost 0 bases, with 6 bases between them. CDR3 loop: CASSLAISYEQYF. The CDR3 DNA is TGTGCCAGCAGTTTGGCAATCTCCTACGAGCAGTACTTC.